This T cell receptor (beta chain) was sequenced in a study of blood T cell repertoires in COVID-19. In the study overall: The analysed material was cDNA or gDNA that came from T cells, B-cell-depleted T cells, or PBMCs.

The CDR3 runs to 17 residues. Germline V gene sequence: CDR1 SGHTA, CDR2 FQGNSA. The J segment lost 0 bases and the V segment lost 2 bases, leaving 8 bases of the junction unmatched. Study processing details: How many nucleated cells were present was estimated from reference gene primer amplification. Produced via immunoSEQ multiplex PCR; TCRdb's table is partial and in-frame only. V, J and clone size were drawn from that table, and D and trimming were deduced from the DNA. The sample has about 480,000 clones; roughly 89% are singletons. This receptor was identified in a man aged 18 to 29 with COVID-19, enrolled during active disease. The gene calls are TRBV7-2 and TRBJ2-3; 7 bases are a match to TRBD2. The specimen was peripheral blood. CDR3 DNA: TGTGCCAGCAGCTTATTGCGCAGCGGGACTAGCACAGATACGCAGTATTTT. Translated, it gives CASSLLRSGTSTDTQYF. Variable domain in full (rest from reference TRBV7-2 and TRBJ2-3): GAGVSQSPSNKVTEKGKDVELRCDPISGHTALYWYRQSLGQGLEFLIYFQGNSAPDKSGLPSDRFSAERTGGSVSTLTIQRTQQEDSAVYLCASSLLRSGTSTDTQYFGPGTRLTVL.